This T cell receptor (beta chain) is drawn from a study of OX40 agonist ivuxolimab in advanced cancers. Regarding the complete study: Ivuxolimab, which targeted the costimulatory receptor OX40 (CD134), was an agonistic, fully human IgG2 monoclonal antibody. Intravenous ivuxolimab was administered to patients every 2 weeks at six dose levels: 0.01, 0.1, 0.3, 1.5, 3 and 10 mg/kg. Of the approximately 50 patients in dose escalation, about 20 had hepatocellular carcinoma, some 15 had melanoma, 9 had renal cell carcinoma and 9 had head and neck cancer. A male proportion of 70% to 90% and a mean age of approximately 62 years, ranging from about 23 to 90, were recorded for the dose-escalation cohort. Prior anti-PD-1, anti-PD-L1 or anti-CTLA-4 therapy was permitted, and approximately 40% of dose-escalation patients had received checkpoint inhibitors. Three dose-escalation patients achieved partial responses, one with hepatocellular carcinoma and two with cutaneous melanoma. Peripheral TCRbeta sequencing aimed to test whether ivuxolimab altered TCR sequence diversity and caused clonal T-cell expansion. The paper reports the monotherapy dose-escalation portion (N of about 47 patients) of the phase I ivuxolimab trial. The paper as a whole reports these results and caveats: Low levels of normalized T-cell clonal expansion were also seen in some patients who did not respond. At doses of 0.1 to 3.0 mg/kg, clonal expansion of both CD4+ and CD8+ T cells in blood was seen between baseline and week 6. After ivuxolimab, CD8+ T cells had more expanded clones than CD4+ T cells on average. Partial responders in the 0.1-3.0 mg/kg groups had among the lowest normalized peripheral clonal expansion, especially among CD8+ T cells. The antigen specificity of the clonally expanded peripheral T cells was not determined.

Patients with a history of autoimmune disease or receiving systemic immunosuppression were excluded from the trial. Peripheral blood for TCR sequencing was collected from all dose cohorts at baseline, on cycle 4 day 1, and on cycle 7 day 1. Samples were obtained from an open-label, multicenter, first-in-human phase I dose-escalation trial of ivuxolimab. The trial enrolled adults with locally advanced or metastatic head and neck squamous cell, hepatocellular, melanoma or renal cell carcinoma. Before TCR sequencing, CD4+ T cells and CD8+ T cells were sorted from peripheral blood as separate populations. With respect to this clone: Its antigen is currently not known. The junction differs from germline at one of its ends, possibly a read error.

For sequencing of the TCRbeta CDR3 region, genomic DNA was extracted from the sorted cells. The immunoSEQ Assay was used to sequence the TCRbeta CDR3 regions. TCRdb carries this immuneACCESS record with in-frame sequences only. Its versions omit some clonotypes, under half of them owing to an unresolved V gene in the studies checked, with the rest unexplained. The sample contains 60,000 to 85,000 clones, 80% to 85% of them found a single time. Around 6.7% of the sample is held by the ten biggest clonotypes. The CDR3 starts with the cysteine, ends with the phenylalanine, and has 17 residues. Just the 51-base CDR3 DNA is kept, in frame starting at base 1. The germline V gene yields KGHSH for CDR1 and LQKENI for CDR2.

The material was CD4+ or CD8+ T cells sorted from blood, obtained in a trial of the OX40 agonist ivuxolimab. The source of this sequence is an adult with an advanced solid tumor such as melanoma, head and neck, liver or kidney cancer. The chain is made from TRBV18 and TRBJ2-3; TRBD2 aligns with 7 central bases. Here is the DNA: TGTGCCAGCTCACCACCGATCCTAGCGGCAACCACAGTTACGCAGTATTTT. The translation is CASSPPILAATTVTQYF.